This TCR beta chain was obtained from a study of brain T cells in children with intractable seizures. Here immunoSEQ multiplex PCR was the method, and the copy in TCRdb shows in-frame clones only, minus some. The profile shows about 80,000 clones, under 95% of them singletons. The sequenced cases were selected for having the highest brain T cell transcript signatures. Patients received at least one anti-epileptic drug before surgery. With respect to this clone: Antigen specificity is unknown.

Broader study findings: Only CDR3 sequence similarity suggested viral specificity, without known HCMV serostatus. Absence of clones before surgery may stem from lower sequencing depth.

The CDR3 totals 16 residues. The trim removed 1 base at V and 5 bases at J, leaving 7 bases unmatched. Germline V gene lookup returns CDR1 MNHEY and CDR2 SVGAGI. This receptor was obtained from a girl aged 2-15 years with Rasmussen encephalitis and intractable seizures. This sequence joins TRBV6-5 and TRBJ1-2; 10 nucleotides agree with TRBD1. Here the sequenced sample was peripheral blood, taken at surgery. The CDR3 protein is CASSYYGTGASYGYTF. In DNA form, the CDR3 reads TGTGCCAGCAGTTACTACGGGACAGGGGCCTCTTATGGCTACACCTTC.